This TCR beta chain was sequenced in a study of T cells in Graves' hyperthyroidism and ophthalmopathy. This clonotype was observed a few times. The CDR3 consists of 16 residues. Trimming took 1 base from V and 5 from J; bases not matched to a gene: 10. CDR1 is SEHNR, CDR2 FQNEAQ, per germline (reference sequence). Researchers amplified the TCR beta CDR3 regions from RNA transcripts. The TCR CDR3 first-round RT-PCR relied on the HTBI primer set. MiXCR was run by TCRdb on the multiplex PCR reads, yielding one entry per CDR3 protein. In the table there are fewer than 500,000 distinct CDR3 sequences, roughly 12% of which are singletons.

This sequence originates from a man younger than 45 with Graves' hyperthyroidism that later progressed to Graves' ophthalmopathy. Sequenced input: blood. V gene TRBV7-9 combines with J gene TRBJ2-5; 7 bases agree with TRBD1. CDR3 in amino acids: CASSLGGGPSRETQYF. In nucleotides, the CDR3 is TGTGCCAGCAGCTTAGGAGGGGGCCCCTCCCGGGAGACCCAGTACTTC. Using reference TRBV7-9 and TRBJ2-5 for the parts outside the CDR3, the full variable domain is DTGVSQNPRHKITKRGQNVTFRCDPISEHNRLYWYRQTLGQGPEFLTYFQNEAQLEKSRLLSDRFSAERPKGSFSTLEIQRTEQGDSAMYLCASSLGGGPSRETQYFGPGTRLLVL.